Given below is one TCR beta chain in context. The antigen remains unidentified. Gene names are the mouse ones. The CDR3 end falls 1 residue outside the read, so it is completed with the germline J gene. Repertoires were generated with immunoSEQ multiplex PCR, while TCRdb's copy carries only in-frame clones and drops some. The sample records about 9,300 clones, about 50% being singletons. V shed 0 bases, J shed 1 base, and the junction held 5 bases outside the gene matches. Per the germline V gene, CDR1 is SGHSN and CDR2 is HYEKVE. This CDR3 comprises 16 residues. The time point: mouse harvest day 7 after allogeneic transplant. The graft held 10^6 splenic CD5+ T cells and 10^7 T-cell-depleted bone marrow cells. The data were obtained in a study of tissue T cells after allogeneic stem cell transplantation. Whole-study results and caveats: The study did not identify alloreactive or antigen-specific tissue TCRs, and some clones might be persisting host cells. Sampling depth was limited, and the cohort was small and clinically varied. Blood and spleen captured only part of the tissue TCR repertoire.

Sequencing was carried out using gut tissue. This receptor was identified in a female BALB/c mouse given C57BL/6 T cells with graft-versus-host disease after an allogeneic hematopoietic cell transplant. The chain has TRBV12-1 and TRBJ2-5; 8 bases match TRBD2. CDR3 region: CASSLLGGWDQDTQYF. The CDR3 DNA, read in part, is TGTGCCAGCTCTCTCCTGGGGGGCTGGGACCAAGACACCCAGTAC. The full variable domain, its missing parts supplied by reference TRBV12-1 and TRBJ2-5, is DSGVVQSPRHIIKEKGGRSVLTCIPISGHSNVVWYQQTLGKELKFLIQHYEKVERDKGFLPSRFSVQQFDDYHSEMNMSALELEDSAMYFCASSLLGGWDQDTQYFGPGTRLLVL.